The 32 T cell receptor beta chains below were found in one sample sequenced in a study of vaccination and CD4 T cells after COVID-19. Researchers used the Oncomine TCR Beta short-read assay to sequence DNA from cultured CD4+ T cells. TCRdb redid the calling of the PCR reads with MiXCR, one entry per CDR3 protein. The profile shows around 20,000 distinct CDR3 sequences, 51% of them singletons. Treatment in this sample: approximately nine-day PBMC culture with coronavirus spike peptide pools or control peptides (ViraFEST assay). Antigen specificity for these receptors is unknown. The specimen comprised CD4+ T cells from blood, cultured in vitro, sampled before SARS-CoV-2 vaccination. The receptor set was obtained from a human donor who had recovered from COVID-19.

The rearrangement links TRBV5-1 to TRBJ2-5; D possibly uses TRBD1 or TRBD2 (6 bases each). The germline CDR1 and CDR2 sequences are SGHRS and YFSETQ. Trimming pared 4 bases from V and 1 base from J, leaving 14 bases between. The CDR3 sequence is 15 residues long. CDR3 nucleotide sequence: TGCGCCAGCAGCGGGGGCCTTAGCGGCCAAGAGACCCAGTACTTC. Its translation: CASSGGLSGQETQYF.

The J gene is TRBJ2-2, the V gene TRBV6-1; a possible D gene is TRBD1 (6 bases). The ends were cut back, 7 bases at V and 6 bases at J, with 15 bases in the middle. The CDR3 extends over 14 amino acids. The germline CDR1 and CDR2 sequences are MNHNS and SASEGT. CDR3 amino acids: CASTTGIKSGELFF. In DNA, the CDR3 is TGTGCCAGCACTACAGGGATAAAATCCGGGGAGCTGTTTTTT.

This chain links TRBV27 with TRBJ2-5; 7 bases line up with TRBD1. This CDR3 is 17 amino acids long. Germline CDR1 reads MNHEY; CDR2 reads SMNVEV (reference sequence). V lost 3 bases to trimming and J lost 5 bases; unmatched junction nucleotides: 15. In DNA, the CDR3 is TGTGCCAGCAGTTTGTTGGGACAGAGGGTCGGTAGGGAGACCCAGTACTTC. Translation: CASSLLGQRVGRETQYF.

The chain recombines TRBV20-1 with TRBJ2-5, with a tentative D call TRBD1 (5 bases). The CDR3 is made up of 16 amino acids. Germline lookup yields CDR1 DFQATT and CDR2 SNEGSKA (reference sequence). Trimming took off 3 bases at V and 1 base at J, with 18 bases between the two ends. The CDR3 DNA reads TGCAGTGCTAGGAAGGGGTTCCTGATACCCCAAGAGACCCAGTACTTC. This sequence encodes CSARKGFLIPQETQYF.

This clonotype was detected only a few times. The J gene is TRBJ2-7, the V gene TRBV6-2 or TRBV6-3; D remains ambiguous. V was shortened by 6 bases and J by 10 bases, with 22 bases between the two germline ends. Germline V gives CDR1 MNHEY, CDR2 SVGEGT. This CDR3 has 14 residues. The CDR3 nucleotides read TGTGCCAGCAGCCGCGACTTACGAGTGGAAGCACAGTACTTC. Translating gives CASSRDLRVEAQYF.

The rearrangement links TRBV2 to TRBJ1-1; TRBD1 agrees at 7 bases. The CDR3 runs 13 residues. Germline V gene data show CDR1 as SNHLY and CDR2 as FYNNEI. Losses at the gene ends were 6 bases for V and 6 bases for J; bases not matched to a gene: 7. CDR3 DNA sequence: TGTGCCAGCAGCCAAAGCGGGACAGCTGAAGCTTTCTTT. It is translated as CASSQSGTAEAFF.

The V gene is TRBV5-4, the J gene TRBJ2-5, with a tentative D call TRBD2 (5 bases). V dropped 6 bases and J dropped 0 bases, with 15 bases sitting between them. The CDR3 runs 15 residues. The germline V gene encodes CDR1 SGHNT and CDR2 YYREEE (reference sequence). The CDR3 protein is CASTRWELYQETQYF. CDR3 coding DNA: TGTGCCAGCACCCGGTGGGAGCTGTACCAAGAGACCCAGTACTTC.

The J gene is TRBJ2-1, the V gene TRBV7-9; 8 nucleotides agree with TRBD2. This CDR3 has 17 residues. The ends lost 5 bases at V and 8 bases at J; junction bases unmatched: 17. Germline values: CDR1 SEHNR, CDR2 FQNEAQ (reference sequence). CDR3 region: CASSPHRPSGSGHEQFF. The CDR3 DNA follows: TGTGCCAGCAGCCCACATCGACCTAGCGGGTCGGGCCATGAGCAGTTCTTC.

V is TRBV19 and J is TRBJ2-3; TRBD2 is a possible D gene (7 bases). This CDR3 comprises 15 residues. Trimming took off 4 bases at V and 5 bases at J, with 16 bases between the two ends. Germline values: CDR1 LNHDA, CDR2 SQIVND (reference sequence). The DNA for the CDR3 is TGTGCCAGTAGTAAGGGGGGAGGGCCGTTAGATACGCAGTATTTT. Translated: CASSKGGGPLDTQYF.

This clonotype was detected a few times. V and J are TRBV6-5 and TRBJ2-3; 14 nucleotides match TRBD2. V gave up 0 bases and J gave up 1 base; unmatched junction bases: 3. From germline, CDR1 is MNHEY and CDR2 SVGAGI. CDR3 length equals 18 residues. The CDR3 here is CASSYSSGLAGGTDTQYF. As DNA, the CDR3 is TGTGCCAGCAGTTACTCATCGGGACTAGCGGGAGGCACAGATACGCAGTATTTT.

The chain combines TRBV27 with TRBJ1-2; D unresolved. This CDR3 has 11 amino acids. The V gene's germline CDR1 is MNHEY and CDR2 SMNVEV (reference sequence). V was trimmed by 6 bases and J by 1 base, leaving 3 bases between them. The CDR3 nucleotides are TGTGCCAGCAGGGATAACTATGGCTACACCTTC. This gives the protein CASRDNYGYTF.

This clonotype was counted only a few times. This chain links TRBV5-8 with TRBJ1-5, with D possibly matching TRBD1 (6 bases). The CDR3 has 16 residues. V was clipped by 2 bases and J by 6 bases, with 18 bases between them. Germline V gene sequence: CDR1 SGHTS, CDR2 YDEGEE. The CDR3 is CASSLLQQGWGQPQHF. CDR3 in DNA: TGTGCCAGCAGCTTACTACAACAGGGTTGGGGTCAGCCCCAGCATTTT. Full variable domain (remainder filled in from reference TRBV5-8 and TRBJ1-5): EAGVTQSPTHLIKTRGQQATLRCSPISGHTSVYWYQQALGLGLQFLLWYDEGEERNRGNFPPRFSGRQFPNYSSELNVNALELEDSALYLCASSLLQQGWGQPQHFGDGTRLSIL.

J is TRBJ2-3 and V is TRBV20-1; 9 bases fit TRBD2. Germline V gene data show CDR1 as DFQATT and CDR2 as SNEGSKA (reference sequence). The CDR3 sequence is 16 residues long. V was pared by 0 bases and J by 1 base, with 5 bases of the junction left unmatched. CDR3 nucleotide sequence: TGCAGTGCTAGAGACCCCCCTAGCGGGGGCACAGATACGCAGTATTTT. Translated, it gives CSARDPPSGGTDTQYF.

V gene TRBV10-1 combines with J gene TRBJ2-2, with D maybe TRBD1 (5 bases). V was cut by 0 bases and J by 6 bases, with 5 bases left in between. CDR1 is WNHNN, CDR2 SYGVQD, per germline (reference sequence). The CDR3 is made up of 13 amino acids. The CDR3 nucleotides read TGCGCCAGCAGTGAGTCAGGGGCCGGGGAGCTGTTTTTT. Encoded protein: CASSESGAGELFF.

The chain carries TRBV5-1 and TRBJ2-7; 12 bases map to TRBD1. CDR3 length equals 16 residues. The trim removed 4 bases at V and 1 base at J, leaving 6 bases unmatched. Germline CDR1 is SGHRS and CDR2 is YFSETQ. The CDR3 reads CASSTGTGGGSYEQYF. The CDR3 DNA is TGCGCCAGCAGCACTGGGACAGGGGGCGGGTCCTACGAGCAGTACTTC.

The chain combines TRBV7-2 with TRBJ1-5; TRBD1 is a possible D gene (5 bases). Per germline, CDR1 SGHTA and CDR2 FQGNSA. The CDR3 consists of 13 residues. The V and J ends lost 1 base and 9 bases respectively, with 10 bases between them. The CDR3 loop reads CASSLERGRPQHF. The CDR3 DNA is TGTGCCAGCAGCTTAGAGAGGGGACGGCCCCAGCATTTT.

This clonotype was seen a few times. The chain joins TRBV7-8 to TRBJ2-7; 11 bases fit TRBD2. From germline, CDR1 is SGHVS and CDR2 FQNEAQ. Germline trimming cut 5 bases from V and 3 bases from J; bases unmatched to any gene: 3. The CDR3 has 14 amino acids. The CDR3 here is CASSPGTSGYEQYF. The CDR3 nucleotides read TGTGCCAGCAGCCCCGGGACTAGCGGCTACGAGCAGTACTTC.

The rearrangement joins TRBV7-9 to TRBJ1-2; tentatively, D is TRBD1 (5 bases). CDR3 size: 14 residues. V was clipped by 5 bases and J by 2 bases, with 12 bases between them. Per the germline V gene, CDR1 is SEHNR and CDR2 is FQNEAQ (reference sequence). Here the CDR3 reads CASSTTVDNYGYTF. The CDR3 nucleotides are TGTGCCAGCAGCACGACAGTAGACAACTATGGCTACACCTTC.

J is TRBJ2-3 and V is TRBV7-3, with 9 bases aligning to TRBD2. Germline CDR1 is SGHTA and CDR2 is FQGTGA. J was trimmed by 3 bases and V by 6 bases; bases with no gene match: 7. The CDR3 loop spans 15 amino acids. CDR3: CASSRGLARTDTQYF. The DNA for the CDR3 is TGTGCCAGCAGTCGAGGACTAGCGCGGACAGATACGCAGTATTTT.

The chain links TRBV6-2 or TRBV6-3 to TRBJ1-5, with D uncertain. Trimming removed 4 bases at V and 0 bases at J, with 10 bases between. Per germline, CDR1 MNHEY and CDR2 SVGEGT. The CDR3 length is 15 residues. The CDR3 reads CASSWSTDSNQPQHF. The CDR3 region has the DNA TGTGCCAGCAGTTGGTCCACCGATAGCAATCAGCCCCAGCATTTT.

The chain employs TRBV28 and TRBJ1-1; 7 bases agree with TRBD1. The CDR3 length is 14 residues. V dropped 6 bases and J dropped 7; count of bases not matched to a gene: 11. In germline, CDR1 is MDHEN, CDR2 SYDVKM. This CDR3 reads CASRPGGGAVEAFF. The CDR3 bases are TGTGCCAGCAGGCCTGGAGGGGGCGCAGTTGAAGCTTTCTTT.

This chain connects TRBV20-1 to TRBJ2-3; TRBD2 matches at 13 bases. V trimming: 5 bases; J trimming: 3 bases; junction bases outside the gene matches: 8. The CDR3 has 16 amino acids. The germline CDR1 and CDR2 sequences are DFQATT and SNEGSKA (reference sequence). CDR3 amino acids: CSASTRTSGRTDTQYF. The CDR3 DNA follows: TGCAGTGCTTCAACCCGGACTAGCGGGAGAACAGATACGCAGTATTTT.

The chain couples TRBV6-8 to TRBJ1-5, with no clear D. V lost 5 bases to trimming and J lost 0 bases, with 8 bases between them. The CDR3 runs 14 residues. Germline CDR1 and CDR2: MNHGY and SAAAGT. The CDR3 DNA sequence: TGTGCCAGCAGTCTGAGTTATAGCAATCAGCCCCAGCATTTT. Translating gives CASSLSYSNQPQHF.

The chain employs TRBV30 and TRBJ1-1, with a possible D match to TRBD1 (5 bases). This CDR3 has 14 amino acids. V was pared by 5 bases and J by 0 bases, with 13 bases between. The germline V gene has CDR1 GTSNPN and CDR2 SVGIG (reference sequence). CDR3 amino acids: CAWEKGPMNTEAFF. The CDR3, as DNA: TGTGCCTGGGAAAAGGGACCGATGAACACTGAAGCTTTCTTT.

The J gene is TRBJ2-3, the V gene TRBV28; possible D gene TRBD2, 6 bases. CDR1 and CDR2 (germline): MDHEN, SYDVKM. The CDR3 sequence is 15 residues long. Trimming stripped 4 bases from V and 3 bases from J, with 14 bases between. As DNA, the CDR3 is TGTGCCAGCAGTTCCGGGGGATATTTTACAGATACGCAGTATTTT. It codes for CASSSGGYFTDTQYF.

In this sample, this clonotype turned up a few times. The chain joins TRBV7-2 to TRBJ2-5; no reliable D call. V lost 1 base, J lost 0 bases, and 6 bases lay in between. Germline CDR1 and CDR2: SGHTA and FQGNSA. This CDR3 spans 14 amino acids. The CDR3 protein is CASSLGEYQETQYF. CDR3 DNA sequence: TGTGCCAGCAGCTTAGGCGAGTACCAAGAGACCCAGTACTTC. The full variable domain, completed using reference TRBV7-2 and TRBJ2-5, is GAGVSQSPSNKVTEKGKDVELRCDPISGHTALYWYRQSLGQGLEFLIYFQGNSAPDKSGLPSDRFSAERTGGSVSTLTIQRTQQEDSAVYLCASSLGEYQETQYFGPGTRLLVL.

There are a few counts of this clonotype. The chain couples TRBV20-1 to TRBJ1-5; D is undetermined. The V end was cut by 2 bases, the J end by 5 bases, with 10 bases between. Germline CDR1 and CDR2: DFQATT and SNEGSKA (reference sequence). This CDR3 spans 13 amino acids. CDR3: CSARPDGDQPQHF. Here the CDR3 DNA reads TGCAGTGCTAGACCCGACGGTGATCAGCCCCAGCATTTT.

This clonotype has more than one count but fewer than ten. The chain links TRBV6-2 or TRBV6-3 to TRBJ2-3, with D perhaps matching TRBD2 (5 bases). V was pared by 6 bases and J by 4 bases, with 26 bases between. The germline V gene encodes CDR1 MNHEY and CDR2 SVGEGT. The CDR3 has 18 amino acids. CDR3 DNA sequence: TGTGCCAGCAGCTTAATGTTAGCGTCGCGGTCGGGCGCAGATACGCAGTATTTT. This codes for CASSLMLASRSGADTQYF.

This clonotype was counted only a few times. The V and J genes are TRBV2 and TRBJ2-4; possibly TRBD1 for D (5 bases). The CDR3 loop spans 14 amino acids. Looked up from germline, CDR1 is SNHLY and CDR2 is FYNNEI. With 6 bases removed from V and 6 bases from J, the gap between germline ends came to 15 bases. The CDR3 protein is CASRLKQAPNIQYF. The CDR3 DNA sequence: TGTGCCAGCAGATTGAAACAGGCCCCAAACATTCAGTACTTC. The full variable domain, its missing parts supplied by reference TRBV2 and TRBJ2-4, is EPEVTQTPSHQVTQMGQEVILRCVPISNHLYFYWYRQILGQKVEFLVSFYNNEISEKSEIFDDQFSVERPDGSNFTLKIRSTKLEDSAMYFCASRLKQAPNIQYFGAGTRLSVL.

The rearrangement uses TRBV20-1 and TRBJ2-7, with 8 bases that match TRBD1. The ends lost 2 bases at V and 6 bases at J; junction bases unmatched: 9. The V gene's germline CDR1 is DFQATT and CDR2 SNEGSKA (reference sequence). This CDR3 region has 14 residues. CDR3 loop: CSARSPGTGGEQYF. The CDR3 DNA is TGCAGTGCTAGATCCCCTGGGACAGGAGGCGAGCAGTACTTC.

The chain combines TRBV19 with TRBJ1-2; 7 bases map to TRBD1. J lost 8 bases, V lost 5 bases, and 20 bases had no gene match. Germline V CDR1 and CDR2: LNHDA, SQIVND (reference sequence). This CDR3 has 17 amino acids. CDR3 sequence (DNA): TGTGCCAGTAGTGGGTCCGGGACAGAATTATCCTCCGGGGGCTACACCTTC. Its translation is CASSGSGTELSSGGYTF.

This rearrangement joins TRBV6-2 or TRBV6-3 to TRBJ1-1; D call uncertain. The CDR3 totals 18 residues. The V end was cut by 5 bases, the J end by 0 bases, with 22 bases between. CDR1 and CDR2 (germline): MNHEY, SVGEGT. CDR3 loop: CASSPMRSDRLMNTEAFF. The CDR3, as DNA: TGTGCCAGCAGTCCGATGAGATCCGATCGCCTCATGAACACTGAAGCTTTCTTT.